This T cell receptor beta chain was recovered during a study of blood T cell repertoires in COVID-19. Repertoires were generated with immunoSEQ multiplex PCR, while TCRdb's copy carries only in-frame clones and drops some. The sample consists of about 430,000 clones, roughly nine tenths of them appearing once. CDR1 is SGHRS, CDR2 YFSETQ, per germline. The CDR3 contains 15 residues. V gave up 9 bases and J gave up 3 bases; unmatched junction bases: 12. This clonotype was sampled from a man between 25 and 39 years old who had recovered from COVID-19. Source material: PBMCs or T cells enriched from blood (not recorded which). J is TRBJ2-4 and V is TRBV5-1; 7 bases agree with TRBD2. CDR3 nucleotides: TGCGCCATCCCGGGGGGTAGCGGCCTCAAAAACATTCAGTACTTC. Its protein product is CAIPGGSGLKNIQYF.